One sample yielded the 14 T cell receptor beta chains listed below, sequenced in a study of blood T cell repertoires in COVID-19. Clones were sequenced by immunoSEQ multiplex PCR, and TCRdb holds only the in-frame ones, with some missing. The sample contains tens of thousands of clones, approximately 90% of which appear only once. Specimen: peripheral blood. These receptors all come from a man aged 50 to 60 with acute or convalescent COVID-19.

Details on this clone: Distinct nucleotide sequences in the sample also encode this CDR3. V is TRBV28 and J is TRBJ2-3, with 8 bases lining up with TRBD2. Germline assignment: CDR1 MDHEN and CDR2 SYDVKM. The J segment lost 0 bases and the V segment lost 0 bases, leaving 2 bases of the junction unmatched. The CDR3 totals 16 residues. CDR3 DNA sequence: TGTGCCAGCAGTTTATGGGGGACTAGTAGCACAGATACGCAGTATTTT. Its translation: CASSLWGTSSTDTQYF. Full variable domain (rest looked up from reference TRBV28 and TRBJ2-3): DVKVTQSSRYLVKRTGEKVFLECVQDMDHENMFWYRQDPGLGLRLIYFSYDVKMKEKGDIPEGYSVSREKKERFSLILESASTNQTSMYLCASSLWGTSSTDTQYFGPGTRLTVL.

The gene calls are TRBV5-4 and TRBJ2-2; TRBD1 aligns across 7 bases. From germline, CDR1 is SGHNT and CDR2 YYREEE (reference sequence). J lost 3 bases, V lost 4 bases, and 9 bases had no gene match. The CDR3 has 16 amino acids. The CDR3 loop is CASSTHEGADTGELFF. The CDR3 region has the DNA TGTGCCAGCAGCACCCACGAGGGGGCGGACACCGGGGAGCTGTTTTTT.

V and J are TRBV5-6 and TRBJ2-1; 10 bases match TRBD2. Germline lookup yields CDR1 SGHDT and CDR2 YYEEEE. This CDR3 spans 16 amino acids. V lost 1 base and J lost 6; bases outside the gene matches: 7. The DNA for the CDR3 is TGTGCCAGCAGCTTGCCCCGGCTAGCGGGGGCCAATGAGCAGTTCTTC. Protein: CASSLPRLAGANEQFF.

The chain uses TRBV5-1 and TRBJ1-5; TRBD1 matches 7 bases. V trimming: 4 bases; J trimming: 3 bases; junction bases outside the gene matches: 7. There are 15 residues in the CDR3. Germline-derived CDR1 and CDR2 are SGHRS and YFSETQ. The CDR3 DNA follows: TGCGCCAGCAGCCGGGGGGGACAGTCCAATCAGCCCCAGCATTTT. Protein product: CASSRGGQSNQPQHF.

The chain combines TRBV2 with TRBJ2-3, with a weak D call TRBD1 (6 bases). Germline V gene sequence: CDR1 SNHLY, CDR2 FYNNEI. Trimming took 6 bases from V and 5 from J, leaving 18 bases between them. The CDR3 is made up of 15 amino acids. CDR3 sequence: CASSTDSGSKDTQYF. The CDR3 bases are TGTGCCAGCAGCACGGACAGCGGAAGTAAAGATACGCAGTATTTT.

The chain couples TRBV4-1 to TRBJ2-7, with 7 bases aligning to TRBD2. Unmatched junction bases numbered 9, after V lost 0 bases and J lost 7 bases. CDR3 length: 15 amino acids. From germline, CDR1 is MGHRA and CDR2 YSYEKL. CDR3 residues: CASSQEAGVRGEQYF. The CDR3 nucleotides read TGCGCCAGCAGCCAAGAGGCGGGGGTTAGGGGTGAGCAGTACTTC.

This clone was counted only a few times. The chain's CDR3 is CASSPNRGQETQYF. CDR3 DNA: TGTGCCAGCTCACCAAACAGGGGCCAAGAGACCCAGTACTTC. The rearrangement uses TRBV18 and TRBJ2-5; 7 bases fit TRBD1. The CDR3 consists of 14 residues. Germline V gene sequence: CDR1 KGHSH, CDR2 LQKENI. V lost 2 bases to trimming and J lost 1 base; unmatched junction nucleotides: 1.

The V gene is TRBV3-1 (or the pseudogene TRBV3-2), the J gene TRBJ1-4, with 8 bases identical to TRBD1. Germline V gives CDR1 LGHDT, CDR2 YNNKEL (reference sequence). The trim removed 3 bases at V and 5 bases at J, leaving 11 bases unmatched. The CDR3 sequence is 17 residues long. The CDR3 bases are TGTGCCAGCAGCCAGGAAGACAGGGGACCGGCGAATGAAAAACTGTTTTTT. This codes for CASSQEDRGPANEKLFF.

The CDR3 DNA reads as TGTGCCTGGAGGGGACAGGGTTTGAATAGTCAGCCCCAGCATTTT. Encoded protein: CAWRGQGLNSQPQHF. The genes are TRBV30 and TRBJ1-5, with 9 bases lining up with TRBD1. Germline V gene lookup returns CDR1 GTSNPN and CDR2 SVGIG (reference sequence). This CDR3 is built from 15 residues. J lost 6 bases, V lost 3 bases, and 9 bases had no gene match.

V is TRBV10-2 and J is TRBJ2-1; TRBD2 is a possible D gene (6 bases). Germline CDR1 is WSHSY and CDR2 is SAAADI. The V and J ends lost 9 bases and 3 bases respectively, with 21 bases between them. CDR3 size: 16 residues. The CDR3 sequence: CASTGIGGLNYNEQFF. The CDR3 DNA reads TGCGCCAGTACGGGAATCGGGGGACTCAACTACAATGAGCAGTTCTTC.

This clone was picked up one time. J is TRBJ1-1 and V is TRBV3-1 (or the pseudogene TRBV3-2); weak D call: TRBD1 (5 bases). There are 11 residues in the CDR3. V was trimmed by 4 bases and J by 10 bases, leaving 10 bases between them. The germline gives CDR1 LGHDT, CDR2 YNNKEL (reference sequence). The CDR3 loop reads CASSRFTGAFF. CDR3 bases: TGTGCCAGCAGCCGCTTTACAGGAGCTTTCTTT.

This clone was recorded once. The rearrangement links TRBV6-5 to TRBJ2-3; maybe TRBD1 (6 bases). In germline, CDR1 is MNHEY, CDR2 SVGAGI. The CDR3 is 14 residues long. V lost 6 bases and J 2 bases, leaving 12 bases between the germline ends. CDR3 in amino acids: CASRRDRITDTQYF. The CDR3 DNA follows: TGTGCCAGCAGGAGAGACAGGATCACAGATACGCAGTATTTT.

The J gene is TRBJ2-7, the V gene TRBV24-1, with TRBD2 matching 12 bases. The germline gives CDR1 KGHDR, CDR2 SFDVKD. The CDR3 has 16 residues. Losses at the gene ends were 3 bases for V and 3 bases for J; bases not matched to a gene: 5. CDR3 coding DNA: TGTGCCACCAGTGATAGTGGACTAGCGGGGCACTACGAGCAGTACTTC. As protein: CATSDSGLAGHYEQYF.

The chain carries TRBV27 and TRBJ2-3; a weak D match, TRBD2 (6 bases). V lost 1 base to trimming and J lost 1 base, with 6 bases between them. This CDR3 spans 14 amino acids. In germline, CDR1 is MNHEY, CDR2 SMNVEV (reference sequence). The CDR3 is CASSLWGGTDTQYF. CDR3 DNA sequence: TGTGCCAGCAGTTTATGGGGGGGCACAGATACGCAGTATTTT.